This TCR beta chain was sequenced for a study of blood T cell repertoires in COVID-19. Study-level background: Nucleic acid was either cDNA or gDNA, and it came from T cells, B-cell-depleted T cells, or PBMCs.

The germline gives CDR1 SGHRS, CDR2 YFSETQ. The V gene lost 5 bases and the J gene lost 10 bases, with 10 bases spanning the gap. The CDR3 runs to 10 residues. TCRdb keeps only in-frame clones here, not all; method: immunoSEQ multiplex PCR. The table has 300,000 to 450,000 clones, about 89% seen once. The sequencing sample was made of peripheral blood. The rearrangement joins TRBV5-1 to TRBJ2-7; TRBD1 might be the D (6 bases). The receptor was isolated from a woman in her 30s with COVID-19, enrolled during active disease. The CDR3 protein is CASRGDTQYF. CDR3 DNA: TGCGCCAGCAGAGGGGACACCCAGTACTTC.